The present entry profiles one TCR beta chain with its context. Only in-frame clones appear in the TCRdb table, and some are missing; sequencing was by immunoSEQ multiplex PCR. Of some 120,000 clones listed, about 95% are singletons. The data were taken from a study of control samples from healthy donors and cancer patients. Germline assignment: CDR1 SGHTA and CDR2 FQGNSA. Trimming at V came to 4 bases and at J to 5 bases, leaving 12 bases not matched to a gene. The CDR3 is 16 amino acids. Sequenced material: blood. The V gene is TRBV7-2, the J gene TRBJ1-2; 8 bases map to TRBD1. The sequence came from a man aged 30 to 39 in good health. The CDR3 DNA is TGTGCCAGCAGCTCGGGACAGGTGGATTACAGTTATGGCTACACCTTC. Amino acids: CASSSGQVDYSYGYTF.